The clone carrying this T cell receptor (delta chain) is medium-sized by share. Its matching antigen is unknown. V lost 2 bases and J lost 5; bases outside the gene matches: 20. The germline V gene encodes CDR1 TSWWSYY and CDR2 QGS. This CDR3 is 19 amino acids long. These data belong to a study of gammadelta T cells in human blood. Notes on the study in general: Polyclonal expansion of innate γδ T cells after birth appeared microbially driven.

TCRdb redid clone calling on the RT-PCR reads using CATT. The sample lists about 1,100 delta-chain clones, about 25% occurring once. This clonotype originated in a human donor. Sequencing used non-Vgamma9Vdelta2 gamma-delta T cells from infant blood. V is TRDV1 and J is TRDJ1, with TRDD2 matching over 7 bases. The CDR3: CALGEGFLPYTHGEDKLIF. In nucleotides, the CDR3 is TGTGCTCTTGGGGAAGGGTTCCTACCCTACACCCACGGGGAGGATAAACTCATCTTT.